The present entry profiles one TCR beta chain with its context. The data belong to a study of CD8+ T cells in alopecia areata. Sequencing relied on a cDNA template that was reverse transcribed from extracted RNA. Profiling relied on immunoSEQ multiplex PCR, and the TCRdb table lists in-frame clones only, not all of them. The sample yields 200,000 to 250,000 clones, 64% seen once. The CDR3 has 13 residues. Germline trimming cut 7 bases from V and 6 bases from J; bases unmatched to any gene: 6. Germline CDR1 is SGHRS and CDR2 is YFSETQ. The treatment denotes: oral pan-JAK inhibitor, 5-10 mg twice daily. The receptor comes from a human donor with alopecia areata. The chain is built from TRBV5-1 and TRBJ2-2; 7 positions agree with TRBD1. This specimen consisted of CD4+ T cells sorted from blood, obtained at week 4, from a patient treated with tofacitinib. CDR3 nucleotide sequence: TGCGCCAGCGGACCGACAGGGCCCGGGGAGCTGTTTTTT. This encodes CASGPTGPGELFF. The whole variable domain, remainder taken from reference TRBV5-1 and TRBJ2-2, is KAGVTQTPRYLIKTRGQQVTLSCSPISGHRSVSWYQQTPGQGLQFLFEYFSETQRNKGNFPGRFSGRQFSNSRSEMNVSTLELGDSALYLCASGPTGPGELFFGEGSRLTVL.